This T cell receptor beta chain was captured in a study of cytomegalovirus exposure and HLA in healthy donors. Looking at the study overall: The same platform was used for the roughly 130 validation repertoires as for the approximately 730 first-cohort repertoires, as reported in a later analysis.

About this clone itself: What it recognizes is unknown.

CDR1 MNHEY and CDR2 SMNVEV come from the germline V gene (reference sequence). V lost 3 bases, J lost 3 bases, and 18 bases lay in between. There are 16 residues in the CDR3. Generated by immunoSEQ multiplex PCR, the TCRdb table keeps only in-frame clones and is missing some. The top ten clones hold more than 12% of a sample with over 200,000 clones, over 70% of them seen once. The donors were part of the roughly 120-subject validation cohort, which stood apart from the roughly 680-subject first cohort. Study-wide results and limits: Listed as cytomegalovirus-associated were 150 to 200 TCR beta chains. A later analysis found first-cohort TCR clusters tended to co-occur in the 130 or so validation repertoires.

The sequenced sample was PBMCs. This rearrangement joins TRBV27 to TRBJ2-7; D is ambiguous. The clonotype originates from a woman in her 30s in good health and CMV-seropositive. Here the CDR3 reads CASSLRWVGTIYEQYF. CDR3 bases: TGTGCCAGCAGTTTGAGGTGGGTAGGTACGATCTACGAGCAGTACTTC.